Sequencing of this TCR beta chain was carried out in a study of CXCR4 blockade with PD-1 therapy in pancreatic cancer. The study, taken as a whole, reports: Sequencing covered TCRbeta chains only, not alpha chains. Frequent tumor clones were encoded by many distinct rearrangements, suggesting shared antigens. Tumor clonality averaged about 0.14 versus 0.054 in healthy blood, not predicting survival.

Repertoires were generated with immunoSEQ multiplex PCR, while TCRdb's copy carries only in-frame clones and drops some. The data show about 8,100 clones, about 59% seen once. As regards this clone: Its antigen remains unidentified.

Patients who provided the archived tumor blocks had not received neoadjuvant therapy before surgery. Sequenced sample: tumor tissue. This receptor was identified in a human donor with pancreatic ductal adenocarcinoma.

The CDR3 DNA reads TGTGCCAGTTCCCCGGGACACTTCACCGGGGAGCTGTTTTTT. Residues: CASSPGHFTGELFF. The chain couples TRBV6-4 to TRBJ2-2; the D gene is possibly TRBD1 (6 bases). The CDR3 loop spans 14 amino acids. The germline V gene encodes CDR1 MRHNA and CDR2 SNTAGT. V was pared by 9 bases and J by 4 bases, with 15 bases between.